This note documents a single T cell receptor beta chain sequence. Its specificity is not known. Reasons for excluding patients were uncontrolled infection, other autoimmune disease, pregnancy or lactation. The source material, RNA transcripts, was used to amplify TCR beta CDR3 regions. Initially, a first-round RT-PCR of the TCR CDR3 employed the HTBI primer set. One entry per CDR3 protein, called by TCRdb with MiXCR from the multiplex PCR reads. The sample lists a few hundred thousand distinct CDR3 sequences; approximately 15% were seen once. These data are taken from a study of T cells in Graves' hyperthyroidism and ophthalmopathy. Study as a whole: Specimen type is peripheral blood, collected at initial diagnosis prior to any treatment. Study-wide results and caveats: Peripheral blood also featured most of the thyroid clonotypes expanded above 0.001.

CDR3 length equals 13 residues. With 3 bases clipped from V and 8 bases from J, the junction kept 4 bases outside the gene matches. The source of this sequence is a woman between 18 and 29 years old with Graves' hyperthyroidism. The sequencing input was blood. The V call is TRBV12-3 or TRBV12-4, the J call TRBJ2-1; 7 bases match TRBD2. CDR3 sequence: CASSLGRVDEQFF. The DNA for the CDR3 is TGTGCCAGCAGTTTGGGGAGGGTCGATGAGCAGTTCTTC.